This TCR beta chain is drawn from a study of CD8 T cells in ankylosing spondylitis. Overall study results and limits: Peripheral blood held disease-linked clones only at relatively low frequency, and these were CD8+. A motif of eight highly homologous TCR beta variants was seen as apparently characteristic of ankylosing spondylitis blood. Some of the motif variants had earlier been found in reactive arthritis patients' fluid and blood.

It was by quantitative 5'-RACE with molecular barcodes that TCR beta libraries were made. TCRdb recomputed calls from the 5' RACE reads with MiXCR, one row per CDR3 protein. The table shows 200,000 to 300,000 distinct CDR3 sequences, with roughly 25% occurring only once. This clonotype was picked up many times. Its cognate antigen is unknown. This clonotype originated in a male donor with ankylosing spondylitis or in good health (not recorded which). Sequenced material: blood, either unsorted or a sorted T cell fraction (not recorded which).

The DNA for the CDR3 is TGTGCCAGCAGCTTTTCCCAGGGAAACAATGAGCAGTTCTTC. The encoded protein is CASSFSQGNNEQFF. The rearrangement uses TRBV7-9 and TRBJ2-1; D may be TRBD1 (5 bases). The germline CDR1 and CDR2 sequences are SEHNR and FQNEAQ (reference sequence). The CDR3 runs to 14 residues. The V end was cut by 3 bases, the J end by 5 bases, with 11 bases between.